The T cell receptor (beta chain) described here comes from a study of T cells in Graves' hyperthyroidism and ophthalmopathy. Study-wide points: A 13 V-J model separated ophthalmopathy from stable hyperthyroidism. Clonotypes that were expanded in thyroid above 0.001 mostly appeared in blood too.

Points on this clonotype: As yet, its antigen is unknown.

Germline V CDR1 and CDR2: SNHLY, FYNNEI. The CDR3 sequence is 14 residues long. V was clipped by 4 bases and J by 1 base, with 10 bases between them. Researchers took RNA transcripts and amplified the TCR beta CDR3 regions from them. First-round RT-PCR with HTBI primers amplified the TCR CDR3 region. TCRdb recomputed calls from the multiplex PCR reads with MiXCR, one row per CDR3 protein. Here the sample spans 480,000 or so distinct CDR3 sequences, about 45% being singletons. The receptor was isolated from an adult woman with Graves' disease, either hyperthyroidism or ophthalmopathy (not recorded which). Sequences were obtained from peripheral blood or thyroid tissue (not recorded which). The chain recombines TRBV2 with TRBJ1-1; D is unclear. The CDR3 coding sequence is TGTGCCAGCAGTGGACGGCCCACGAACACTGAAGCTTTCTTT. This gives the protein CASSGRPTNTEAFF. Full variable domain (outside the CDR3, taken from reference TRBV2 and TRBJ1-1): EPEVTQTPSHQVTQMGQEVILRCVPISNHLYFYWYRQILGQKVEFLVSFYNNEISEKSEIFDDQFSVERPDGSNFTLKIRSTKLEDSAMYFCASSGRPTNTEAFFGQGTRLTVV.